This TCR beta chain was recovered during a study of blood T cell repertoires in COVID-19. Enrolled through a virtual design, the participants were between 18 and 89 years of age and came from roughly 22 US areas. Clones were read by immunoSEQ multiplex PCR, and TCRdb kept only the in-frame ones, dropping some. The sample carries roughly 290,000 clones, around 86% recorded once. This receptor was identified in a woman between 40 and 55 years old who had recovered from COVID-19. Sequencing input: PBMCs or T cells enriched from blood (not recorded which).

CDR3 nucleotide sequence: TGTGCCAGTAGTAGCAGGGGGGTGAACACTGAAGCTTTCTTT. Amino acids: CASSSRGVNTEAFF. The V and J genes are TRBV19 and TRBJ1-1, with 7 bases that match TRBD1. CDR1 is LNHDA, CDR2 SQIVND, per germline (reference sequence). The CDR3 spans 14 residues. The V segment lost 4 bases and the J segment 0 bases; nucleotides outside the gene matches: 2.